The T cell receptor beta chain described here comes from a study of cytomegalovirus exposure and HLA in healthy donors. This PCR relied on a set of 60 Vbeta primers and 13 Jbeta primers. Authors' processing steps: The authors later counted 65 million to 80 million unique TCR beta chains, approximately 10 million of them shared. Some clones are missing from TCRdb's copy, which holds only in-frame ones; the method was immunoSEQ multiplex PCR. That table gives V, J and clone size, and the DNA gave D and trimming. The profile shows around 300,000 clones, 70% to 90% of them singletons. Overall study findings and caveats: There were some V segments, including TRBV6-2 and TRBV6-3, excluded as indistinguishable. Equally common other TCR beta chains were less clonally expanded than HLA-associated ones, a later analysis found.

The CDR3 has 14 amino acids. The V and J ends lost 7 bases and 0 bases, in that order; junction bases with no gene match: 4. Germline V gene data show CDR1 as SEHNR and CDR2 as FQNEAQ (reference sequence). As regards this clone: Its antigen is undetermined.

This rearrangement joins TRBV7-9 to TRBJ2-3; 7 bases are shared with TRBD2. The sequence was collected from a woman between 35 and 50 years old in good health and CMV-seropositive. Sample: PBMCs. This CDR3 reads CASTDSGSTDTQYF. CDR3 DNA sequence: TGTGCCAGCACTGATAGCGGGAGCACAGATACGCAGTATTTT.